This T cell receptor (beta chain) originates from a study of T cells in Graves' hyperthyroidism and ophthalmopathy. Germline V gene lookup returns CDR1 SGHAT and CDR2 FQDESV (reference sequence). CDR3 length: 20 residues. V trimming: 4 bases; J trimming: 3 bases; junction bases outside the gene matches: 15. From RNA transcripts, TCR beta CDR3 regions were amplified. The study used the HTBI primer set for a first-round RT-PCR of the TCR CDR3. From the multiplex PCR reads, TCRdb called clonotypes with MiXCR, one entry per CDR3 protein. The sample consists of 600,000 or so distinct CDR3 sequences, more than 45% of them appearing once.

Sequenced material: peripheral blood or thyroid tissue (not recorded which). This TCR derives from a woman aged 18-35 years with Graves' hyperthyroidism. V usage is TRBV11-1 and J usage is TRBJ2-2, with 12 bases identical to TRBD2. This chain's CDR3 is CASSSRGLAGPRGDTGELFF. The CDR3 region has the DNA TGTGCCAGCAGCTCCCGGGGACTAGCGGGCCCCCGGGGGGACACCGGGGAGCTGTTTTTT.